This entry lists 12 T cell receptor beta chains sequenced from one sample in a study of T cells expressing NK-cell markers. TCRdb re-called the 5' RACE reads; one entry per CDR3 protein, DNA not given. Its table lists about half a million distinct CDR3 sequences. Specimen: blood T cells: a sorted CD56 or NKG2C T cell subset, CD4+ or CD8+ T cells, or bulk PBMC T cells (not recorded which). The receptors were gathered from a woman in her 50s in good health.

The CDR3 reads CASRRQGGGQPQHF. The chain recombines TRBV6-6 with TRBJ1-5; no DNA is available, so the TRBD1 call from TCRdb remains unchecked. This CDR3 region has 14 residues. Germline V lookup: CDR1 MNHNY, CDR2 SVGAGI (reference sequence).

V is TRBV3-1 and J is TRBJ2-1; TCRdb picks TRBD2, but there is no DNA to check that call. The CDR3 is 14 residues long. Germline V gene data show CDR1 as LGHDT and CDR2 as YNNKEL (reference sequence). The CDR3 spells CASSLGTSRDEQFF.

The chain recombines TRBV18 with TRBJ1-3. CDR1 is KGHSH, CDR2 LQKENI, per germline. The CDR3 spans 16 residues. The CDR3 spells CASSLQGKFSGNTIYF.

The V gene is TRBV7-8, the J gene TRBJ2-2. The germline CDR1 and CDR2 sequences are SGHVS and FQNEAQ. The CDR3 contains 12 residues. The CDR3 spells CASSQPGGELFF.

The chain joins TRBV16 to TRBJ1-2. Germline V CDR1 and CDR2: KGHSY, FQNENV. The CDR3 length is 14 residues. The CDR3: CASSQSSAGRGYTF. Full variable domain (outside the CDR3, taken from reference TRBV16 and TRBJ1-2): GEEVAQTPKHLVRGEGQKAKLYCAPIKGHSYVFWYQQVLKNEFKFLISFQNENVFDETGMPKERFSAKCLPNSPCSLEIQATKLEDSAVYFCASSQSSAGRGYTFGSGTRLTVV.

This chain connects TRBV27 to TRBJ1-4. Germline CDR1 reads MNHEY; CDR2 reads SMNVEV (reference sequence). The CDR3 extends over 15 amino acids. This CDR3 reads CASSERSRRDEKLFF.

CDR3 sequence reads: CASTSLVRGSPLHF. This chain connects TRBV12-3 or TRBV12-4 to TRBJ1-6; TCRdb proposes TRBD1, but this gene call is untestable without DNA. This CDR3 has 14 residues.

The rearrangement joins TRBV12-3 or TRBV12-4 to TRBJ1-5; the TCRdb call, TRBD1, lacks DNA for checking. The CDR3 has 16 residues. This CDR3 reads CASSPDRFALNQPQHF.

V and J are TRBV6-2 or TRBV6-3 and TRBJ2-2; with no DNA, the TCRdb D assignment of TRBD2 cannot be verified. This CDR3 has 15 residues. From germline, CDR1 is MNHEY and CDR2 SVGEGT. This CDR3 is CASSPRGDQHGELFF.

The rearrangement links TRBV7-9 to TRBJ1-1. The CDR3 runs 14 residues. CDR1 is SEHNR, CDR2 FQNEAQ, per germline (reference sequence). This CDR3 is CASSSRVYNTEAFF.

The chain uses TRBV12-3 or TRBV12-4 and TRBJ1-5. The CDR3 loop spans 14 amino acids. CDR3: CASRPGTLGQPQHF.

The rearrangement joins TRBV24-1 to TRBJ1-1. CDR3 size: 11 residues. Germline loops: CDR1 KGHDR, CDR2 SFDVKD. The CDR3: CATSFGLEAFF.